The 2 T cell receptor beta chains listed next were all sequenced from one sample in a study of CD8 T cells in ankylosing spondylitis. Whole-study results and caveats: For ankylosing spondylitis blood, a TCR beta motif of under ten highly homologous variants appeared characteristic.

The antigens of these receptors remain unknown. TCRdb processed the 5' RACE reads anew with MiXCR; each CDR3 protein has one entry. Of 450,000 or so distinct CDR3 sequences in the sample, 25% to 30% were seen once. What was sequenced was blood, either unsorted or a sorted T cell fraction (not recorded which). The receptor source for this set is a male donor with ankylosing spondylitis.

This rearrangement joins TRBV7-9 to TRBJ2-7; 9 positions match TRBD1. The CDR3 sequence is 14 residues long. Germline trimming cut 5 bases from V and 6 bases from J; bases unmatched to any gene: 8. In germline, CDR1 is SEHNR, CDR2 FQNEAQ (reference sequence). This CDR3 is CASSRRDRASEQYF. CDR3 DNA sequence: TGTGCCAGCAGCCGCCGGGACAGGGCTTCCGAGCAGTACTTC.

This clonotype was seen a handful of times. The V call is TRBV10-3, the J call TRBJ1-1; TRBD1 might be the D (5 bases). The germline CDR1 and CDR2 sequences are ENHRY and SYGVKD. V lost 2 bases and J 5 bases, leaving 12 bases between the germline ends. The CDR3 length is 14 residues. CDR3 loop: CAISEPRRGTEAFF. In nucleotides, the CDR3 is TGTGCCATCAGTGAGCCACGGCGGGGGACTGAAGCTTTCTTT.